This T cell receptor beta chain was sequenced for a study of beta chain features in type 1 diabetes. Remarks on this clone: The sample holds other DNA sequences that translate to the same CDR3.

With V trimmed by 0 bases and J by 5 bases, 4 bases remained unmatched. The CDR3 consists of 14 residues. In germline, CDR1 is SGHNT, CDR2 YYREEE (reference sequence). Expressed TCRB transcripts were sequenced, since all the RNA that had been isolated was reverse transcribed. Produced via immunoSEQ multiplex PCR; TCRdb's table is partial and in-frame only. The table shows under 550,000 clones, with roughly 11% occurring only once. Sequencing was done on a sample of naive CD4+ T cells from blood. The rearrangement uses TRBV5-4 and TRBJ2-5; 7 nucleotides align to TRBD2. The receptor comes from a young woman in good health. CDR3 bases: TGTGCCAGCAGCTTGGTCTCAGCGGGGGAGACCCAGTACTTC. Its protein product is CASSLVSAGETQYF.